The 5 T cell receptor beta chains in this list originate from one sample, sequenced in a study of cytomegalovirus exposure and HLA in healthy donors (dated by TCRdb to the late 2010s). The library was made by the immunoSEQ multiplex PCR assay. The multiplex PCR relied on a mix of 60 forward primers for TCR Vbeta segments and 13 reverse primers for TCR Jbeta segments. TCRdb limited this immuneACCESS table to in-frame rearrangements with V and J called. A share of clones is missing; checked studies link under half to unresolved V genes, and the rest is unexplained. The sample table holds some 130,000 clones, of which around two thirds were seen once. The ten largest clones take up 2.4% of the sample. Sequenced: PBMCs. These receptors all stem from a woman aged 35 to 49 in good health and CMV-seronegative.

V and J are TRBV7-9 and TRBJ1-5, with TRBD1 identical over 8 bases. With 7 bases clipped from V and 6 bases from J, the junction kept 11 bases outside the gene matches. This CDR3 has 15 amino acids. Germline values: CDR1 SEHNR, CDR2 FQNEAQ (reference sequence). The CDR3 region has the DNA TGTGCCAGCACCAGAACAGGGGGAAAGCTTCAGCCCCAGCATTTT. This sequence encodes CASTRTGGKLQPQHF.

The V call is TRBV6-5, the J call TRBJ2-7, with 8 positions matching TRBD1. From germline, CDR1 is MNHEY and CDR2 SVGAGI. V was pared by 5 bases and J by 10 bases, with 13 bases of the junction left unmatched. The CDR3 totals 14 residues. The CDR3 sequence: CASSDKHQGTGQYF. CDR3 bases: TGTGCCAGCAGTGACAAACACCAAGGGACAGGCCAGTACTTC.

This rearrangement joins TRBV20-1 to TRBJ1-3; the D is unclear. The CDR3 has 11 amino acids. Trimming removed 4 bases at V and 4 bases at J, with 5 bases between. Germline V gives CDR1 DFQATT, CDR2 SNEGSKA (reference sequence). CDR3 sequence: CSATFGNTIYF. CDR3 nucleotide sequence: TGCAGTGCTACCTTCGGAAACACCATATATTTT.

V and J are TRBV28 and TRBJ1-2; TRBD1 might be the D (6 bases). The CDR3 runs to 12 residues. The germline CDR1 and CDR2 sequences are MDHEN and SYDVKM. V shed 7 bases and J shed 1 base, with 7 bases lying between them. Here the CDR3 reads CASNRVNYGYTF. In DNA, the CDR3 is TGTGCCAGCAACAGGGTTAACTATGGCTACACCTTC.

Written as DNA, the CDR3 is TGCGCCAGCAGCCAAGATTTGTCACAGGGTTTATCTGGAAACACCATATATTTT. Translation gives CASSQDLSQGLSGNTIYF. This chain connects TRBV4-3 to TRBJ1-3; TRBD1 might be the D (6 bases). CDR3 length equals 18 residues. Germline V gives CDR1 LGHNA, CDR2 YSLEER. Trimming stripped 0 bases from V and 1 base from J, with 16 bases between.